This entry concerns a single T cell receptor (beta chain). What it binds is unknown. Sample treatment: 15 to 20 received Ad26.COV2.S at low or high dose, single or two shots; several received placebo; per-sample allocation not given. Collection of samples fell on day 63 after the first vaccine or placebo injection. CDR3 length: 13 residues. Germline assignment: CDR1 LGHDT and CDR2 YNNKEL (reference sequence). The V end was cut by 1 base, the J end by 11 bases, with 9 bases between. The data were taken from a study of Ad26.COV2.S vaccination and SARS-CoV-2 variants. Study-level background: This donor came from the COV1001 trial of Ad26.COV2.S. Recipients of Ad26.COV2.S got it intramuscularly, once or twice 56 days apart.

Whole-study results and caveats: Vaccine and placebo recipients had similar non-spike TCR breadth. The TCR breadth and depth analyses may have understated or missed part of the total T cell responses.

Sequencing was performed with immunoSEQ multiplex PCR; in TCRdb, only in-frame clones are kept and a portion is missing. The sample includes under 550,000 clones, around 89% of them seen just once. The TCR sequence derives from a person between 18 and 65 years old who received the Ad26.COV2.S COVID-19 vaccine or a placebo. The V call is TRBV3-1 (or the pseudogene TRBV3-2), the J call TRBJ1-6; unclear D gene. The input for sequencing was peripheral blood, taken in a trial of Ad26.COV2.S vaccine versus placebo. The DNA for the CDR3 is TGTGCCAGCAGCCAAGTATCTCGGGCACCCCTCCACTTT. This sequence encodes CASSQVSRAPLHF.